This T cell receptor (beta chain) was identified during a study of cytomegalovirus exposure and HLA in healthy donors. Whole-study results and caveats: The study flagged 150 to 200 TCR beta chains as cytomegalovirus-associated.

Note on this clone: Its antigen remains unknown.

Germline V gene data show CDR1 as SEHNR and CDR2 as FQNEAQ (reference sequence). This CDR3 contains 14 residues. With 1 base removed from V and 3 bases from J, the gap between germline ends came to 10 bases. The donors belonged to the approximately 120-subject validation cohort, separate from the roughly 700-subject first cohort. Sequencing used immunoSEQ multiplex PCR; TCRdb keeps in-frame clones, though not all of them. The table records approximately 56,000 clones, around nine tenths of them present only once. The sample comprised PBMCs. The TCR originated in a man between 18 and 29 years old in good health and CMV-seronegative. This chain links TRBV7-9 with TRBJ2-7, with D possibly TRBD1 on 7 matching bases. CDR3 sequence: CASSLGGTVYEQYF. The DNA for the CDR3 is TGTGCCAGCAGCTTAGGCGGGACAGTCTACGAGCAGTACTTC.